The present entry profiles one T cell receptor (beta chain) with its context. This clone has a handful of counts. Its antigen remains undetermined. No qualities accompany the bases; no much larger clone lies one base away. Measured from the cysteine to the phenylalanine, the CDR3 is 15 residues long. Only the CDR3 part of the read is kept: 45 bases, read in frame from the first base. Between the V and J ends, shortened by 4 bases and 8 bases respectively, the junction contains 18 bases. CDR1 is given as SGHTA and CDR2 as FQGNSA, both from the germline V gene. The CDR3 regions of human TCRbeta chains were analyzed by immunosequencing. The authors' analysis ran thus. Repertoire TCRs were checked for matches against a reference library of SARS-CoV-2-specific TCRs that had been generated using the MIRA antigen-specificity platform. Breadth meant the fraction of unique TCRs that were SARS-CoV-2-associated, whereas depth meant the fraction of total T cells that were SARS-CoV-2-associated. Using the MIRA data, each spike-specific TCR was assigned both to the spike region to which the TCR was reactive and to a CD4 or CD8 class. Log10-transformed breadth and depth values were compared by one-way ANOVA with Sidak's multiple comparisons tests. TCRdb took this table from immuneACCESS and kept in-frame rearrangements with V and J called. Such tables lack part of the clones; where checked against another copy, unresolved V genes explain under half of the gap, and the rest is unexplained. The V and J calls and the clone size are those of that table, but D and trimming were determined from the DNA. The sample table lists tens of thousands of clones, 82% of them with a count of one. 5% to 6% of the sample rests with the top ten.

Explained via the paper, the time point label denotes: baseline before first vaccination. Samples from vaccinated people were obtained from the UK trials COV001 and COV002, which included a single-blind randomized controlled phase 2/3 trial of AZD1222 (ChAdOx1 nCoV-19) in healthy adults. For TCRbeta chain sequencing, PBMC samples from trial participants were taken at day 0 and at day 28 after the second dose. The data were taken from a study of T cell responses to AZD1222 COVID-19 vaccine (dated by TCRdb to the early 2020s). About the investigation overall: AZD1222 recipients whose second dose came at about 4 weeks and those whose second dose came at about 12 weeks were combined into one group, since spike-specific TCR depth and breadth did not differ between the two schedules. TCR sequencing was performed for 230 to 250 trial participants, of whom roughly 200 were given two doses of AZD1222 and around 25 were given two doses of MenACWY control vaccine. Trial participants were enrolled by age into subgroups of 18-55, 56-69 and 70-plus years, and around 150, 28 and 57 TCR-sequenced participants, respectively, were included in these subgroups. General study outcomes and caveats: Participants were mostly white British, with more females than males. The authors suggested clonal diversity may have been underestimated. Spike-specific TCR breadth and depth rose significantly after two AZD1222 doses compared with day 0 and with MenACWY recipients. Nearly half of unique spike-specific TCRs reportedly recognized epitopes outside regions mutated in the B.1.351 and B.1.1.7 variants. Because no day 14 peak-response samples were available, the repertoires could be characterized only after the peak T cell response. CD4 TCRs associated with the vaccine covered the entire spike protein, and the dominant responses were in regions 160-218 and 743-854. In the small 56-69-year group, the increase in depth fell short of significance, most likely because of low power. Only five or six AZD1222 recipients were SARS-CoV-2 seropositive at baseline, limiting conclusions about previously exposed vaccinees.

The V and J segments used are TRBV7-2 and TRBJ2-1; TRBD1 is possibly the D segment (5 matching bases). This TCR came from an adult in good health. The sequenced sample was peripheral blood, obtained on day 0 of AZD1222 vaccination. The DNA sequence is given as TGTGCCAGCAGCTCTGGTGGGCAGGGTCGGGATGAGCAGTTCTTC. Its protein reads: CASSSGGQGRDEQFF.